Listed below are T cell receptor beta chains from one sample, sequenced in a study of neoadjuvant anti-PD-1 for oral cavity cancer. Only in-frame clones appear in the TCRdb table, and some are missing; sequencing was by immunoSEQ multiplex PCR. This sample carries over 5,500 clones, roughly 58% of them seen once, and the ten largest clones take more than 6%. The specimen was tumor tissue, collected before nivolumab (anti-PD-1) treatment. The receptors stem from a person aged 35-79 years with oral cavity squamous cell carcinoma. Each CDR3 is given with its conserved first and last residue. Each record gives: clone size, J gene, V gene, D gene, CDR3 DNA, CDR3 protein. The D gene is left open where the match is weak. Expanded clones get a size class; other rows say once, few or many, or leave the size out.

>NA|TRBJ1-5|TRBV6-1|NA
TGTGCCAGCAGTGAAGCCTATAGCAATCAGCCCCAGCATTTT
CASSEAYSNQPQHF
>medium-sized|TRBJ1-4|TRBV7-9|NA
TGTGCCAGCAGCTTATCAGGGTTCGGAGAAAAACTGTTTTTT
CASSLSGFGEKLFF
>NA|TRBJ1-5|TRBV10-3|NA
TGTGCCATCAGCGGAGGACCGCAGCCCCAGCATTTT
CAISGGPQPQHF
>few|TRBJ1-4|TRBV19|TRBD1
TGTGCCAGTCACTTCCGGACAGGAGAGGAAAAACTGTTTTTT
CASHFRTGEEKLFF
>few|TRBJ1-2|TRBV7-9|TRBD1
TGTGCCAGCAGCCTGGGACAGGGTGGGAAGATTGGCTACACCTTC
CASSLGQGGKIGYTF
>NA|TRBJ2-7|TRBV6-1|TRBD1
TGTGCCAGCAGTGCCCCGACAGGGGTCTCCTACGAGCAGTACTTC
CASSAPTGVSYEQYF
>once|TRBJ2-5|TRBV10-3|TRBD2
TGTGCCATCAGGGGGGGGGACGAGACCCAGTACTTC
CAIRGGDETQYF
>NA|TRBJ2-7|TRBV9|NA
TGTGCCAGCAGCTTGGCGCAGGGAGCCTACGAGCAGTACTTC
CASSLAQGAYEQYF
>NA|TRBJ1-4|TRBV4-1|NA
TGCGCCAGCAAGAGGGTACCTAATGAAAAACTGTTTTTT
CASKRVPNEKLFF
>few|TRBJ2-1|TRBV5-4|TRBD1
TGTGCCAGCAGCTTGGCTTGGGGGACAGGGGACAATGAGCAGTTCTTC
CASSLAWGTGDNEQFF
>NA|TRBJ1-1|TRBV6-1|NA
TGTGCCAGCAAAGGACACCAGAACACTGAAGCTTTCTTT
CASKGHQNTEAFF
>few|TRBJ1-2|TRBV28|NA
TGTGCCAGCAGTCTAGCAACCGCGGCATTAATCTATGGCTACACCTTC
CASSLATAALIYGYTF
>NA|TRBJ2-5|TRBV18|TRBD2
TGTGCCAGCTCACCATGGAGTAGCGGGGGGGCAGAAGAGACCCAGTACTTC
CASSPWSSGGAEETQYF
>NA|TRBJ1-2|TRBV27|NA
TGTGCCAGCAGTCTTAACTATGGCTACACCTTC
CASSLNYGYTF
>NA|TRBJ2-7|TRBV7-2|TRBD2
TGTGCCAGCAGCTTAGGGGCTAGCGGGGTCTACGAGCAGTACTTC
CASSLGASGVYEQYF
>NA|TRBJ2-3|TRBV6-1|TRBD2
TGTGCCAGCAGCGCGGGGGGGCAGAGGGCCGATACGCAGTATTTT
CASSAGGQRADTQYF
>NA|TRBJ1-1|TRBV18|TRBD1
TGTGCCAGCTCACTTGGGACAGGGGTAGGAAACACTGAAGCTTTCTTT
CASSLGTGVGNTEAFF
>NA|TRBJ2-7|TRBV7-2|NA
TGTGCCAGCAGCCCCCCCGGGTACGAGCAGTACTTC
CASSPPGYEQYF
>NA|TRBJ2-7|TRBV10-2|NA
TGCGCCAGCAGTGAGAGAGGGGGGGAGCAGTACTTC
CASSERGGEQYF
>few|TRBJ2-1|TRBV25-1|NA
TGTGCCAGCAGGACCCAGGGGATCTATGAGCAGTTCTTC
CASRTQGIYEQFF
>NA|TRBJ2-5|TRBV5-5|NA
TGTGCCAGCAGCTTCCGTTTAGGGCAGGGGGAGACCCAGTACTTC
CASSFRLGQGETQYF
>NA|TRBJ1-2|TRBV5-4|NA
TGTGCCAGCAGCTTTGGAACCCGGGATGGCTACACCTTC
CASSFGTRDGYTF
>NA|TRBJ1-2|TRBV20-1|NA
TGCAGTGCTGGAGTGGGGGCGGGCTACACCTTC
CSAGVGAGYTF
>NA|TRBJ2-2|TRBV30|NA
TGTGCCTGGAGTGGACAGGCTAGAGGGTACACCGGGGAGCTGTTTTTT
CAWSGQARGYTGELFF
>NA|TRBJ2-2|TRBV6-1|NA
TGTGCCAGCAGTGTAAGACAGGTCACCGGGGAGCTGTTTTTT
CASSVRQVTGELFF
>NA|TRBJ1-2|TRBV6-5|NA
TGTGCCAGCAGTTCAGGGATTTTCTATGGCTACACCTTC
CASSSGIFYGYTF
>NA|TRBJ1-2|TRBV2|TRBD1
TGTGCCAGCAGTGAATCAGTGACAGGGCTAAACTATGGCTACACCTTC
CASSESVTGLNYGYTF
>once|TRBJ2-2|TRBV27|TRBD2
TGTGCCAGCAGTCCACAAATCCGGACTAGCGGGAGAACCGAGCTGTTTTTT
CASSPQIRTSGRTELFF